These 29 T cell receptor beta chains came from one sample sequenced in a study of blood T cell repertoires in COVID-19. Sequenced by immunoSEQ multiplex PCR; TCRdb stores in-frame clones only, minus some. The data hold under 300,000 clones, with 80% to 90% observed a single time. The specimen was peripheral blood. The receptor set was obtained from a man aged 55 to 70 with acute or convalescent COVID-19.

The rearrangement links TRBV30 to TRBJ1-2; no definite D call. This CDR3 is built from 14 residues. Germline assignment: CDR1 GTSNPN and CDR2 SVGIG (reference sequence). V lost 5 bases, J lost 4 bases, and 17 bases lay in between. The DNA for the CDR3 is TGTGCCTGGGGCCTCGGACGGACTTCCTATGGCTACACCTTC. Protein product: CAWGLGRTSYGYTF.

This clone was counted a single time. This sequence joins TRBV5-4 and TRBJ1-1, with D possibly TRBD1 on 6 matching bases. V was pared by 0 bases and J by 10 bases, with 10 bases between. Germline V gene lookup returns CDR1 SGHNT and CDR2 YYREEE (reference sequence). The CDR3 has 12 residues. CDR3 sequence reads: CASSLVGAGAFF. The CDR3 bases are TGTGCCAGCAGCTTGGTGGGGGCGGGAGCTTTCTTT.

The chain joins TRBV11-2 to TRBJ2-7; TRBD1 aligns across 8 bases. With 2 bases clipped from V and 2 bases from J, the junction kept 2 bases outside the gene matches. CDR3 length: 14 residues. The V gene's germline CDR1 is SGHAT and CDR2 FQNNGV. CDR3 DNA sequence: TGTGCCAGCAGCTTACAGGGGGCAACCTACGAGCAGTACTTC. Amino acids: CASSLQGATYEQYF.

The chain links TRBV9 to TRBJ2-5; 8 bases are shared with TRBD2. Trimming took 4 bases from V and 5 from J; bases not matched to a gene: 10. CDR1 and CDR2 from the germline V gene are SGDLS and YYNGEE. This CDR3 region has 15 residues. The CDR3 here is CASSTSGGFLETQYF. The CDR3 DNA reads TGTGCCAGCAGCACCAGCGGGGGTTTTCTGGAGACCCAGTACTTC.

The gene calls are TRBV16 and TRBJ1-1; perhaps TRBD1 as D (5 bases). Trimming took off 2 bases at V and 0 bases at J, with 22 bases between the two ends. The CDR3 runs 19 residues. CDR1 KGHSY and CDR2 FQNENV come from the germline V gene. CDR3 coding DNA: TGTGCCAGCAGCCAAAAAGGGCCTTCGGCGGCAGGGATGAACACTGAAGCTTTCTTT. Protein sequence: CASSQKGPSAAGMNTEAFF.

This clone was counted once. The J gene is TRBJ2-4, the V gene TRBV6-6; TRBD1 agrees at 7 bases. Germline V gene lookup returns CDR1 MNHNY and CDR2 SVGAGI (reference sequence). This CDR3 has 15 amino acids. J gave up 4 bases and V 4 bases, and 7 bases lay outside the gene matches. The CDR3 bases are TGTGCCAGCAGTTGGGTGGGACAGCCAAAAAACATTCAGTACTTC. Amino acid sequence: CASSWVGQPKNIQYF.

This clone was seen just once. The J gene is TRBJ1-4, the V gene TRBV5-1; possibly TRBD1 for D (6 bases). CDR3 length: 15 residues. V was shortened by 4 bases and J by 3 bases, with 13 bases between the two germline ends. In germline, CDR1 is SGHRS, CDR2 YFSETQ. DNA of the CDR3: TGCGCCAGCAGCAGCCAGGGGTTCGCTAATGAAAAACTGTTTTTT. It codes for CASSSQGFANEKLFF.

The CDR3 sequence is CASSQDSGAVWSGELFF. For the CDR3, the DNA is TGTGCCAGCAGCCAAGATTCAGGGGCGGTATGGAGCGGGGAGCTGTTTTTT. This sequence joins TRBV3-1 (or the pseudogene TRBV3-2) and TRBJ2-2; D possibly corresponds to TRBD1 (6 bases). Germline V lookup: CDR1 LGHDT, CDR2 YNNKEL (reference sequence). This CDR3 is built from 17 residues. Trimming stripped 0 bases from V and 7 bases from J, with 18 bases between.

The V call is TRBV10-3, the J call TRBJ1-2; the D is unclear. Germline V gene lookup returns CDR1 ENHRY and CDR2 SYGVKD. V lost 3 bases to trimming and J lost 8 bases, with 13 bases between them. This CDR3 is built from 13 residues. The CDR3 is CAISDPTRQGYTF. The CDR3 DNA is TGTGCCATCAGTGACCCGACACGGCAGGGCTACACCTTC.

This CDR3 reads CASSQERSSYNEQFF. DNA for the CDR3: TGTGCCAGCTCACAGGAGCGGAGCTCCTACAATGAGCAGTTCTTC. The V and J genes are TRBV18 and TRBJ2-1; tentatively, D is TRBD2 (5 bases). Germline values: CDR1 KGHSH, CDR2 LQKENI. Deletions cut 4 bases from V and 0 bases from J, with 10 bases between. The CDR3 has 15 amino acids.

This chain connects TRBV11-3 to TRBJ2-7, with 8 bases fitting TRBD2. Trimming cost V 6 bases and J 5 bases; bases outside gene matches: 9. Looked up from germline, CDR1 is SGHNT and CDR2 is YENEEA. This CDR3 region has 14 residues. CDR3 sequence reads: CASSSQREWDEQYF. The CDR3 DNA is TGTGCCAGCAGTTCTCAGCGGGAGTGGGACGAGCAGTACTTC. Full variable domain (remainder filled in from reference TRBV11-3 and TRBJ2-7): EAGVVQSPRYKIIEKKQPVAFWCNPISGHNTLYWYLQNLGQGPELLIRYENEEAVDDSQLPKDRFSAERLKGVDSTLKIQPAELGDSAVYLCASSSQREWDEQYFGPGTRLTVT.

The genes are TRBV6-2 or TRBV6-3 and TRBJ2-3, with 10 positions matching TRBD2. The CDR3 consists of 14 residues. After removal of 5 bases from V and 2 bases from J, the junction contained 1 base not matched to a gene. Per germline, CDR1 MNHEY and CDR2 SVGEGT. Here the CDR3 reads CASSLAGDTDTQYF. The CDR3 DNA follows: TGTGCCAGCAGTCTAGCGGGAGACACAGATACGCAGTATTTT.

This chain links TRBV19 with TRBJ1-2; TRBD1 agrees at 9 bases. There are 14 residues in the CDR3. V lost 10 bases to trimming and J lost 6 bases; unmatched junction nucleotides: 12. Germline V gives CDR1 LNHDA, CDR2 SQIVND (reference sequence). CDR3 residues: CATQLPGQGHGYTF. The CDR3 DNA is TGTGCCACTCAGTTACCGGGACAGGGCCATGGCTACACCTTC.

This clone was seen more than once but under ten times. This rearrangement joins TRBV5-1 to TRBJ1-1; D is possibly TRBD1 (5 bases). V was trimmed by 4 bases and J by 1 base, leaving 11 bases between them. The germline V gene encodes CDR1 SGHRS and CDR2 YFSETQ. The CDR3 covers 14 residues. CDR3 DNA: TGCGCCAGCAGCCGGGCAGGGTGGAACACTGAAGCTTTCTTT. Translating gives CASSRAGWNTEAFF.

About this clone itself: The sample holds other DNA sequences that translate to the same CDR3. The V call is TRBV6-5, the J call TRBJ2-7; tentatively, D is TRBD2 (5 bases). This CDR3 has 15 residues. Germline lookup yields CDR1 MNHEY and CDR2 SVGAGI. Trimming took 2 bases from V and 0 from J, leaving 11 bases between them. Here the CDR3 reads CASSYGGLSSYEQYF. CDR3 DNA sequence: TGTGCCAGCAGTTACGGCGGGCTTAGCTCCTACGAGCAGTACTTC.

The rearrangement joins TRBV5-6 to TRBJ1-1; D is unresolved. Trimming removed 0 bases at V and 4 bases at J, with 16 bases between. Germline CDR1 reads SGHDT; CDR2 reads YYEEEE. This CDR3 has 16 amino acids. CDR3 protein: CASSLVLRELGTEAFF. The DNA of the CDR3 is TGTGCCAGCAGCTTGGTGCTTAGGGAACTAGGCACTGAAGCTTTCTTT.

This chain links TRBV7-9 with TRBJ2-3; D possibly corresponds to TRBD1 (6 bases). There are 12 residues in the CDR3. Per the germline V gene, CDR1 is SEHNR and CDR2 is FQNEAQ (reference sequence). V was pared by 7 bases and J by 8 bases, with 13 bases between. In DNA form, the CDR3 reads TGTGCCAGCAATTGGGGGCAGGGTACGCAGTATTTT. This sequence encodes CASNWGQGTQYF.

This chain connects TRBV28 to TRBJ2-7, with 7 bases that match TRBD1. Looked up from germline, CDR1 is MDHEN and CDR2 is SYDVKM. Trimming cost V 6 bases and J 2 bases; bases outside gene matches: 13. The CDR3 loop spans 16 amino acids. The CDR3 protein is CASSRTPRQGAYEQYF. The CDR3 DNA reads TGTGCCAGCAGCCGGACCCCTCGACAGGGTGCCTACGAGCAGTACTTC. The full variable domain, with the rest looked up from reference TRBV28 and TRBJ2-7, is DVKVTQSSRYLVKRTGEKVFLECVQDMDHENMFWYRQDPGLGLRLIYFSYDVKMKEKGDIPEGYSVSREKKERFSLILESASTNQTSMYLCASSRTPRQGAYEQYFGPGTRLTVT.

The chain has TRBV6-6 and TRBJ2-7; 8 nucleotides align to TRBD1. With V trimmed by 7 bases and J by 5 bases, 10 bases remained unmatched. The CDR3 spans 14 residues. Germline CDR1 MNHNY, CDR2 SVGAGI (reference sequence). The CDR3 protein is CASILGQGRHEQYF. The CDR3 bases are TGTGCCAGCATCCTAGGACAGGGACGGCACGAGCAGTACTTC.

The rearrangement uses TRBV15 and TRBJ1-2, with D possibly being TRBD1 (6 bases). V was clipped by 1 base and J by 7 bases, with 10 bases between them. This CDR3 has 13 amino acids. Looked up from germline, CDR1 is LNHNV and CDR2 is YYDKDF (reference sequence). The CDR3 loop is CATSRGGGSGYTF. In DNA, the CDR3 is TGTGCCACCAGCAGAGGAGGGGGAAGTGGCTACACCTTC.

The chain recombines TRBV20-1 with TRBJ2-3, with TRBD2 identical over 9 bases. V trimming: 3 bases; J trimming: 2 bases; junction bases outside the gene matches: 6. The CDR3 contains 15 residues. The germline gives CDR1 DFQATT, CDR2 SNEGSKA (reference sequence). Here the CDR3 reads CSASRREGFTDTQYF. CDR3 sequence (DNA): TGCAGTGCTAGTAGGCGGGAGGGATTCACAGATACGCAGTATTTT.

V and J are TRBV20-1 and TRBJ2-1; D gene unclear. V lost 3 bases and J 0 bases, leaving 12 bases between the germline ends. The CDR3 covers 15 residues. From germline, CDR1 is DFQATT and CDR2 SNEGSKA (reference sequence). The CDR3 loop is CSASAPWSSYNEQFF. The CDR3 nucleotides read TGCAGTGCTAGTGCTCCTTGGAGCTCCTACAATGAGCAGTTCTTC.

V is TRBV5-4 and J is TRBJ2-3; tentatively, D is TRBD2 (6 bases). The ends were cut back, 4 bases at V and 1 base at J, with 10 bases in the middle. Per the germline V gene, CDR1 is SGHNT and CDR2 is YYREEE (reference sequence). This CDR3 has 14 residues. The CDR3 here is CASSRDSGTDTQYF. The CDR3 nucleotides are TGTGCCAGCAGCCGGGACTCCGGCACAGATACGCAGTATTTT.

This clone was found once. V gene TRBV9 combines with J gene TRBJ2-7, with 10 bases matching TRBD2. The length of the CDR3 is 18 residues. Germline trimming cut 0 bases from V and 2 bases from J; bases unmatched to any gene: 11. The germline V gene has CDR1 SGDLS and CDR2 YYNGEE. The CDR3 region is CASSVGTSGVRLTYEQYF. The CDR3 nucleotides are TGTGCCAGCAGCGTAGGTACTAGCGGGGTGCGACTGACCTACGAGCAGTACTTC.

This clone was recorded only once. V is TRBV23-1 and J is TRBJ1-5, with 7 nucleotides matching TRBD1. TRBV23-1 is reported as an ORF; its role is uncertain. V shed 3 bases, J shed 2 bases, and the junction held 13 bases outside the gene matches. This CDR3 is built from 18 residues. CDR3 nucleotides: TGCGCCAGCAGTCACCCCCCCCCGCACAGGGGTGGCAATCAGCCCCAGCATTTT. Amino acids: CASSHPPPHRGGNQPQHF.

V gene TRBV6-6 combines with J gene TRBJ1-2, with a weak D call TRBD1 (6 bases). The ends were cut back, 5 bases at V and 4 bases at J, with 17 bases in the middle. Germline V gives CDR1 MNHNY, CDR2 SVGAGI (reference sequence). The CDR3 extends over 15 amino acids. The CDR3 sequence: CASSPSGGQAYGYTF. Here the CDR3 DNA reads TGTGCCAGCAGTCCCTCGGGGGGGCAGGCCTATGGCTACACCTTC.

The chain has TRBV7-3 and TRBJ2-1, with TRBD2 matching over 13 bases. CDR1 and CDR2 (germline): SGHTA, FQGTGA. The CDR3 is 15 amino acids. The junction had 1 base not matched to a gene; V was cut back by 4 bases and J by 4 bases. The CDR3 DNA reads TGTGCCAGCAGCTCGGGACTAGCGGGGTACAATGAGCAGTTCTTC. Its translation is CASSSGLAGYNEQFF.

CDR3: CASSLVASQETQYF. CDR3 nucleotide sequence: TGTGCCAGCAGCTTAGTTGCCAGCCAAGAGACCCAGTACTTC. The rearrangement uses TRBV11-3 and TRBJ2-5, with no clear D. The CDR3 contains 14 residues. Trimming removed 1 base from V and 1 base from J, with 7 bases in between. Germline loops: CDR1 SGHNT, CDR2 YENEEA.

CDR3 sequence reads: CASSQTLKPETQYF. The CDR3 DNA reads TGTGCCAGCAGCCAGACACTCAAGCCAGAGACCCAGTACTTC. The chain is built from TRBV6-2 or TRBV6-3 and TRBJ2-5; D is unresolved. Between the trimmed V and J ends, which lost 6 bases and 4 bases, there was a span of 15 bases. This CDR3 spans 14 amino acids. Germline V gives CDR1 MNHEY, CDR2 SVGEGT.